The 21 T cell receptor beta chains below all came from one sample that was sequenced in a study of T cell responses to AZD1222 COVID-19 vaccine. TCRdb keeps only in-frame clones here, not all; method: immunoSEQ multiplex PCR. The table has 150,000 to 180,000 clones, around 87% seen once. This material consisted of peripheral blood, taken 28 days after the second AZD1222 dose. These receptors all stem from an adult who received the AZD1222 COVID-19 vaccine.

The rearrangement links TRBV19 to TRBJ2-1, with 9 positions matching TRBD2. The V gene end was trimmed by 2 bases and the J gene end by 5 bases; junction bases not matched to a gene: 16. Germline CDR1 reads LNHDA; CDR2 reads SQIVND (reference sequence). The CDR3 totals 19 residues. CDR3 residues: CASSIMVAGGLGRNNEQFF. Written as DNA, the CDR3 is TGTGCCAGTAGTATAATGGTTGCGGGAGGGCTCGGTCGGAACAATGAGCAGTTCTTC.

CDR3 bases: TGTGCCTGGGATCAGGGGGGCGGTAATGAAAAACTGTTTTTT. This codes for CAWDQGGGNEKLFF. This rearrangement joins TRBV30 to TRBJ1-4, with 7 bases lining up with TRBD1. This CDR3 region has 14 residues. V was pared by 5 bases and J by 4 bases, with 7 bases of the junction left unmatched. Looked up from germline, CDR1 is GTSNPN and CDR2 is SVGIG (reference sequence).

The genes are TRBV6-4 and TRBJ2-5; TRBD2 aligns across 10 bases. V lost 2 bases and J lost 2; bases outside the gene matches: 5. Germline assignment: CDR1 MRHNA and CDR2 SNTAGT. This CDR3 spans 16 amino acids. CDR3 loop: CASSDGGAGGQETQYF. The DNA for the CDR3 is TGTGCCAGCAGTGACGGGGGAGCGGGAGGGCAAGAGACCCAGTACTTC.

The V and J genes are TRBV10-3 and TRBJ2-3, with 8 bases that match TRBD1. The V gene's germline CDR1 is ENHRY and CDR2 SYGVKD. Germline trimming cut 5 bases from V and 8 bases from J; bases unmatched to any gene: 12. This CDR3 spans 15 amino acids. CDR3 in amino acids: CAISTDRGAPPTQYF. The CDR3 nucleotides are TGTGCCATCAGTACCGACAGGGGAGCACCCCCTACGCAGTATTTT.

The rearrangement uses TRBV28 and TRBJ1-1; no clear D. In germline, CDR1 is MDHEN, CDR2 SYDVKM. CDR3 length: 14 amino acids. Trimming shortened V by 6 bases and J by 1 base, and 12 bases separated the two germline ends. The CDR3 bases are TGTGCCAGCAGGGCCAGAGGTTGGAACACTGAAGCTTTCTTT. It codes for CASRARGWNTEAFF.

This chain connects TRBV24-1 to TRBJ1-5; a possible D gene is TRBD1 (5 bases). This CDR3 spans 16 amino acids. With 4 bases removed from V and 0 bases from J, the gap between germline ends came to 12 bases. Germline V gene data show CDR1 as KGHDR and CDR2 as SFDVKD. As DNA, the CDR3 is TGTGCCACCAGTGACCGGACACGGTATAGCAATCAGCCCCAGCATTTT. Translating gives CATSDRTRYSNQPQHF.

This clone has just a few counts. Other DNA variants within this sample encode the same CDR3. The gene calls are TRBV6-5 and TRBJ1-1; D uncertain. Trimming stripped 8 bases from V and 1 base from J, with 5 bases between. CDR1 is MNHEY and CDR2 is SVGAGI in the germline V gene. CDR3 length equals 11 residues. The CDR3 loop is CASLKNTEAFF. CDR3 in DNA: TGTGCCAGCTTAAAGAACACTGAAGCTTTCTTT.

As DNA, the CDR3 is TGTGCCAGCAGATTGGCGGGAGGACGAACAGATACGCAGTATTTT. This sequence encodes CASRLAGGRTDTQYF. The chain is built from TRBV2 and TRBJ2-3, with 8 nucleotides matching TRBD2. V lost 6 bases to trimming and J lost 3 bases; unmatched junction nucleotides: 8. CDR3 length: 15 residues. The V gene's germline CDR1 is SNHLY and CDR2 FYNNEI.

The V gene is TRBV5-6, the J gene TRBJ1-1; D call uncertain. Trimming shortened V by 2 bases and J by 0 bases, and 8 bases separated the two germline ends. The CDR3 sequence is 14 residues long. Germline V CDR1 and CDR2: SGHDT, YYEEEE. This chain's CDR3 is CASSLGRVNTEAFF. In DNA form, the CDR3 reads TGTGCCAGCAGCTTAGGGCGGGTGAACACTGAAGCTTTCTTT.

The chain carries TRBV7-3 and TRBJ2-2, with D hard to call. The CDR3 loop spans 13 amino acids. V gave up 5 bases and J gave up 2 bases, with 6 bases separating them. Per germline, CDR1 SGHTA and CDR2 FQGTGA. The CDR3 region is CASSLENTGELFF. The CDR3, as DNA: TGTGCCAGCAGCCTTGAAAACACCGGGGAGCTGTTTTTT.

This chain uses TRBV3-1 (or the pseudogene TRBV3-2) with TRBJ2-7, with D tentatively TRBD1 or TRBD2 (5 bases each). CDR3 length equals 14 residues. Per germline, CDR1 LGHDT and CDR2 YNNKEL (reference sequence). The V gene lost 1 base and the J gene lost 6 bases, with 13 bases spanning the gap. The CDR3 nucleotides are TGTGCCAGCAGCCAAGGATGGGGGATATCCGAGCAGTACTTC. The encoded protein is CASSQGWGISEQYF.

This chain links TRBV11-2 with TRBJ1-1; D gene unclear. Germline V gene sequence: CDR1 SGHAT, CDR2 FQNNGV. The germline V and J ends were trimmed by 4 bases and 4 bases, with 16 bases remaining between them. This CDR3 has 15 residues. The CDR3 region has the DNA TGTGCCAGCAGCTCCTCAAGGATGGCGAGCACTGAAGCTTTCTTT. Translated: CASSSSRMASTEAFF. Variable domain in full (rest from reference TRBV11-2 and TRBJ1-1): EAGVAQSPRYKIIEKRQSVAFWCNPISGHATLYWYQQILGQGPKLLIQFQNNGVVDDSQLPKDRFSAERLKGVDSTLKIQPAKLEDSAVYLCASSSSRMASTEAFFGQGTRLTVV.

CDR3: CASSQDGTSPNEQFF. In nucleotides, the CDR3 is TGCGCCAGCAGCCAAGATGGGACTAGCCCCAATGAGCAGTTCTTC. The J gene is TRBJ2-1, the V gene TRBV4-3; 9 nucleotides line up with TRBD2. V shed 0 bases, J shed 6 bases, and the junction held 3 bases outside the gene matches. This CDR3 comprises 15 residues. Germline V lookup: CDR1 LGHNA, CDR2 YSLEER.

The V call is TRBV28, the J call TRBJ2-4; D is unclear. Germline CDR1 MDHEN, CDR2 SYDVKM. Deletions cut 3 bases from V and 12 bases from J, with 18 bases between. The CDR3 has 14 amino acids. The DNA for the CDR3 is TGTGCCAGCAGTTTTGATCAACTTCGCCTTTCTCAGTACTTC. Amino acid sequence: CASSFDQLRLSQYF.

The CDR3 spells CASSLASSNEKLFF. The CDR3 DNA reads TGTGCCAGCAGCTTAGCCAGCTCTAATGAAAAACTGTTTTTT. The chain is built from TRBV7-9 and TRBJ1-4; no clear D gene. Germline V CDR1 and CDR2: SEHNR, FQNEAQ (reference sequence). V dropped 0 bases and J dropped 3 bases, with 5 bases sitting between them. This CDR3 has 14 residues.

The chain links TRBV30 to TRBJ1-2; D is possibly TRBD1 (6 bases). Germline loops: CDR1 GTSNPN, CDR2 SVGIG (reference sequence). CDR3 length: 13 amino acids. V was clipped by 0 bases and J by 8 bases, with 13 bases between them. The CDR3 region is CAWSVLGAQGYTF. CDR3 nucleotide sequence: TGTGCCTGGAGTGTACTGGGGGCGCAAGGCTACACCTTC.

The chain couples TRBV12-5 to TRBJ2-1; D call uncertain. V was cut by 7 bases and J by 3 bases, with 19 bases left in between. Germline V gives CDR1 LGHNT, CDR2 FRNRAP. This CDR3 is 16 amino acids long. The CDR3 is CASVPAKGPLYNEQFF. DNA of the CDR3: TGTGCTAGTGTACCGGCCAAGGGCCCCCTCTACAATGAGCAGTTCTTC.

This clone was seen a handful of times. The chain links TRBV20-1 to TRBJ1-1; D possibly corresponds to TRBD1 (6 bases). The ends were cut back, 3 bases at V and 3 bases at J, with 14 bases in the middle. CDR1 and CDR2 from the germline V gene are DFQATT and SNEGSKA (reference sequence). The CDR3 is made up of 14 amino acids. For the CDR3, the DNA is TGCAGTGCTAGTGGGGGGGCAAAGGACACTGAAGCTTTCTTT. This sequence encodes CSASGGAKDTEAFF.

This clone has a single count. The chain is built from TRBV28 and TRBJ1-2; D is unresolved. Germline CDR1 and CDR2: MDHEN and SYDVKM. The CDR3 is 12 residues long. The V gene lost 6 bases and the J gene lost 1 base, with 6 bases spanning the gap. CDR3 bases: TGTGCCAGCAGCACTAATAACTATGGCTACACCTTC. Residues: CASSTNNYGYTF.

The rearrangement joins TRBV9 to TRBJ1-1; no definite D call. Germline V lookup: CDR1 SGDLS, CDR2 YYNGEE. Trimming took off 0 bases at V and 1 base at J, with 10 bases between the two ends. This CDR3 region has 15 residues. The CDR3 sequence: CASSVEARENTEAFF. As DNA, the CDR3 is TGTGCCAGCAGCGTAGAGGCCAGAGAGAACACTGAAGCTTTCTTT.

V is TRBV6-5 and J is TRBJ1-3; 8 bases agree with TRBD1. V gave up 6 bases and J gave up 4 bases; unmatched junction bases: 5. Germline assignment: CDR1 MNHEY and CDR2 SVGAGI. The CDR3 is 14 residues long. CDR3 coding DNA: TGTGCCAGCAGCCGGACAGGGCCCGGAAACACCATATATTTT. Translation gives CASSRTGPGNTIYF.